The clone carrying this T cell receptor beta chain has only a few counts. Its antigen is currently unknown. CDR1 MNHEY and CDR2 SVGEGT come from the germline V gene. The CDR3 extends over 12 amino acids. Between the trimmed V and J ends, which lost 7 bases and 7 bases, there was a span of 12 bases. TCRdb recomputed calls from the reads with MiXCR, one row per CDR3 protein. The sample yields about 300,000 distinct CDR3 sequences, around 10% seen once. This sample was taken from a study of T cell repertoires in cytomegalovirus infection. Whole-study context: Indications came from public TCR beta signatures; they pointed to CMV infection and to a matching HLA type. Study outcomes and limitations: People with CMV and the relevant HLA were identified by cumulative public TCR beta family frequency. HLA-C-restricted CMV-specific TCR beta clonotypes were dominant in the ex vivo response.

This sequence joins TRBV6-2 or TRBV6-3 and TRBJ2-3; TRBD2 might be the D (5 bases). The receptor's source is a human donor in good health (CMV status not recorded). Some clones in this sample may be carry-over from other donors' samples. Sequenced sample: PBMCs. The DNA of the CDR3 is TGTGCCAGCACCAGGACGGGGAATACGCAGTATTTT. Translating it yields CASTRTGNTQYF.